This TCR beta chain was identified in a study of blood T cell repertoires in COVID-19. The wider study: Acute and convalescent COVID-19 specimens originated in the United States, Italy and Spain. In each case, the material was cDNA or gDNA derived from T cells, B-cell-depleted T cells, or PBMCs.

Per the study methods: Amplification of reference gene primers was used by the study to estimate nucleated cell counts. The assay was immunoSEQ multiplex PCR, and TCRdb's table has in-frame clones only and misses some. V, J and clone size were drawn from that table, and D and trimming were deduced from the DNA. Of approximately 150,000 clones in the sample, about 81% were seen once. Sequencing used peripheral blood. The sequence was collected from a woman older than 75 with acute or convalescent COVID-19.

CDR3 coding DNA: TGCGCCAGCAGTTACAAGGGACAGTCCTACGAGCAGTACTTC. Translated: CASSYKGQSYEQYF. The chain combines TRBV5-1 with TRBJ2-7, with 7 nucleotides matching TRBD1. After removal of 5 bases from V and 1 base from J, the junction contained 6 bases not matched to a gene. The CDR3 is made up of 14 amino acids. The germline CDR1 and CDR2 sequences are SGHRS and YFSETQ. Looking up the rest from reference TRBV5-1 and TRBJ2-7 gives the full variable domain: KAGVTQTPRYLIKTRGQQVTLSCSPISGHRSVSWYQQTPGQGLQFLFEYFSETQRNKGNFPGRFSGRQFSNSRSEMNVSTLELGDSALYLCASSYKGQSYEQYFGPGTRLTVT.